The rows below give T cell receptor beta chains drawn from one sample of a study of blood T cell repertoires in COVID-19. The data were produced by immunoSEQ multiplex PCR, yet TCRdb's version contains in-frame clones alone and is incomplete. The sample lists some 170,000 clones; over 80% were seen once. The sequenced sample was peripheral blood. The source is a woman at least 80 years old with active or convalescent COVID-19. The CDR3 runs from the conserved cysteine through the conserved F or W. Fields, in order: clone size, V gene, D gene, J gene, CDR3 DNA, CDR3 protein. A D gene is named only where the DNA matches it firmly. A row's size may be missing; if present it is once, few, many or a size class.

.,TRBV19,.,TRBJ1-2,TGTGCCAGTAGTCCCGAGACAGCTTCGAACTATGGCTACACCTTC,CASSPETASNYGYTF
once,TRBV18,.,TRBJ2-1,TGTGCCAGCTCACCACCTCTGACAGGAGGCGAGCAGTTCTTC,CASSPPLTGGEQFF
.,TRBV12-2,.,TRBJ2-5,TGTGCAAGTCGCTTGGGACTAGCGGGGGGGATTGGGGAGACCCAGTACTTC,CASRLGLAGGIGETQYF
few,TRBV12-3/TRBV12-4,TRBD1,TRBJ2-7,TGTGCCAGCAGCGGACAGGGCTACGAGCAGTACTTC,CASSGQGYEQYF
.,TRBV5-1,TRBD2,TRBJ2-3,TGCGCCAGCAGCTCAGCGGGGGGCACAGATACGCAGTATTTT,CASSSAGGTDTQYF
.,TRBV5-1,TRBD1,TRBJ2-1,TGCGCCAGCAGCCTACTAGACAGGGGTATCAACAATGAGCAGTTCTTC,CASSLLDRGINNEQFF
.,TRBV6-5,TRBD2,TRBJ2-7,TGTGCCAGCACCCCAGGGAGGGCACCTTCCTACGAGCAGTACTTC,CASTPGRAPSYEQYF
few,TRBV5-1,TRBD2,TRBJ2-1,TGCGCCAGCAGCCTCTCCTGGGGAGGGTCCTACAATGAGCAGTTCTTC,CASSLSWGGSYNEQFF
.,TRBV13,TRBD1,TRBJ1-1,TGTGCCAGCAGCTCAGGGACAGGGGGGGGGAACACTGAAGCTTTCTTT,CASSSGTGGGNTEAFF
.,TRBV2,.,TRBJ1-5,TGTGCCAGCAGTGTTAGGGGGAGCAATCAGCCCCAGCATTTT,CASSVRGSNQPQHF
.,TRBV30,.,TRBJ1-4,TGTGCCTGGAGTACAGGTTCGAAGAGCGAAAAACTGTTTTTT,CAWSTGSKSEKLFF
.,TRBV7-9,.,TRBJ2-2,TGTGCCAGCAGCTACGGACAGACCACCGGGGAGCTGTTTTTT,CASSYGQTTGELFF
.,TRBV6-2/TRBV6-3,.,TRBJ2-4,TGTGCCAGCAGTTACACAAGACAAGCCAAAAACATTCAGTACTTC,CASSYTRQAKNIQYF
.,TRBV5-1,.,TRBJ1-1,TGCGCCAGCAGCTTGGTCACAGGAATGAACACTGAAGCTTTCTTT,CASSLVTGMNTEAFF
.,TRBV15,TRBD1,TRBJ1-6,TGTGCCACCAGCAGAGATCGAAAGGGGGCCTCACCCCTCCACTTT,CATSRDRKGASPLHF
.,TRBV6-4,.,TRBJ1-5,TGTGCCAGCAGTGACCCCAATCCCGGGGAGAGGGGCAATCAGCCCCAGCATTTT,CASSDPNPGERGNQPQHF
.,TRBV18,TRBD1,TRBJ1-2,TGTGCCAGCTCACGGGACAGGGTCTCGGCGAACTATGGCTACACCTTC,CASSRDRVSANYGYTF
.,TRBV6-2/TRBV6-3,.,TRBJ1-5,TGTGCCAGCAGTTACACCGGGAGCAATCAGCCCCAGCATTTT,CASSYTGSNQPQHF
.,TRBV19,.,TRBJ2-7,TGTGCCAGTAGTAGTGGGTCGGGCTACGAGCAGTACTTC,CASSSGSGYEQYF
.,TRBV6-5,.,TRBJ2-7,TGTGCCATAATGAGCGGCCCCTACGAGCAGTACTTC,CAIMSGPYEQYF
.,TRBV4-1,TRBD1,TRBJ2-6,TGCGCCAGCAGCCAAGATACAGGGGGATGGTCTGGGGCCAACGTCCTGACTTTC,CASSQDTGGWSGANVLTF
.,TRBV7-2,TRBD1,TRBJ1-2,TGTGCCAGCAGCGCTCGGACAGGGGCCCTTGATGGCTACACCTTC,CASSARTGALDGYTF
.,TRBV3-1/TRBV3-2,.,TRBJ2-2,TGTGCCAGCAGCCTCTGGGGGGGGCTGGTAACCGGGGAGCTGTTTTTT,CASSLWGGLVTGELFF
.,TRBV19,TRBD1,TRBJ2-3,TGTGCCAGTAGTACCCCACAGGGGCTTACCCACACAGATACGCAGTATTTT,CASSTPQGLTHTDTQYF
.,TRBV19,.,TRBJ1-1,TGTGCCAGTAGTATGAGGTTGGACACTGAAGCTTTCTTT,CASSMRLDTEAFF
.,TRBV2,TRBD1,TRBJ2-2,TGTGCCAGCAGCGTACCAACAGGGGGCTCCGGGGAGCTGTTTTTT,CASSVPTGGSGELFF
few,TRBV5-1,.,TRBJ2-3,TGCGCCAGCAGCAGGCGGACAGTAGCAGATACGCAGTATTTT,CASSRRTVADTQYF
once,TRBV10-3,.,TRBJ1-6,TGTGCCATCAGCCCCCGGGGGGGAAGTGTAAATTCACCCCTCCACTTT,CAISPRGGSVNSPLHF
.,TRBV5-6,.,TRBJ1-1,TGTGCCAGCAGCTGGGGAGGCACTGAAGCTTTCTTT,CASSWGGTEAFF
.,TRBV11-2,TRBD1,TRBJ1-1,TGTGCCAGCAGCGTGGACAGGGGAGCTGAAGCTTTCTTT,CASSVDRGAEAFF
.,TRBV6-2/TRBV6-3,.,TRBJ1-2,TGTGCCAGCAGTGTCGGGACTCCCTATGGCTACACCTTC,CASSVGTPYGYTF
.,TRBV11-3,TRBD2,TRBJ2-7,TGTGCCAGCAGCTTAGATTCTAGCGGGGGCCATTCCTACGAGCAGTACTTC,CASSLDSSGGHSYEQYF
.,TRBV6-2/TRBV6-3,TRBD1,TRBJ1-5,TGTGCCAGCAGTTACTCAGGGGGCGTAGGACAGCCCCAGCATTTT,CASSYSGGVGQPQHF
.,TRBV9,.,TRBJ1-1,TGTGCCAGCAGCGTGAGTAAGGGGGTGGATGGTCCTGAAGCTTTCTTT,CASSVSKGVDGPEAFF
.,TRBV2,TRBD1,TRBJ2-7,TGTGCCAGCAGTGAAGCGTCGGACAGGGACATCTACGAGCAGTACTTC,CASSEASDRDIYEQYF
.,TRBV6-5,.,TRBJ2-6,TGTGCCAGCACCCTAGGGGGCTCTGGGGCCAACGTCCTGACTTTC,CASTLGGSGANVLTF
.,TRBV7-9,.,TRBJ2-3,TGTGCCAGCAGCTCCTATCAGGGAGATACGCAGTATTTT,CASSSYQGDTQYF
.,TRBV6-5,.,TRBJ1-3,TGTGCCAGCAGTTACTCGAGTCCAGGGGAAGGAAACACCATATATTTT,CASSYSSPGEGNTIYF
.,TRBV5-8,TRBD1,TRBJ1-5,TGTGCCAGCAGCCTCGGGACAGGCAATCAGCCCCAGCATTTT,CASSLGTGNQPQHF
.,TRBV4-3,TRBD2,TRBJ2-3,TGCGCCAGCAGCCATGGACTAGCGGGGGGGCAAGATACGCAGTATTTT,CASSHGLAGGQDTQYF
few,TRBV5-5,.,TRBJ1-3,TGTGCCAGCAGCTTTTTAGAGGCTTCTGGAAACACCATATATTTT,CASSFLEASGNTIYF
.,TRBV7-2,TRBD1,TRBJ1-1,TGTGCCAGCAGCCAGCGACAGGGAACAACTGAAGCTTTCTTT,CASSQRQGTTEAFF
.,TRBV4-3,.,TRBJ2-2,TGCGCCAGCAGCCAAGATCAGGGCGGGGAGCTGTTTTTT,CASSQDQGGELFF
.,TRBV6-5,TRBD1,TRBJ1-5,TGTGCCAGCAGTCCCCAGGGGGCGAGTAATCAGCCCCAGCATTTT,CASSPQGASNQPQHF
once,TRBV7-8,.,TRBJ1-2,TGTGCCAGCAGCTTAGTGGCAGGGCAAAACTATGGCTACACCTTC,CASSLVAGQNYGYTF
.,TRBV7-9,TRBD2,TRBJ2-7,TGTGCCAGCAGCCATGGGGGGGAAAACGAGCAGTACTTC,CASSHGGENEQYF
.,TRBV4-3,TRBD1,TRBJ1-2,TGCGCCAGCAGCCAAGGTGAGGGGGCGCGGTATGGCTACACCTTC,CASSQGEGARYGYTF
.,TRBV5-1,.,TRBJ1-6,TGCGCCAGCAAGGGAGGGCGGCCCTATAATTCACCCCTCCACTTT,CASKGGRPYNSPLHF
.,TRBV29-1,TRBD1,TRBJ2-7,TGCAGCGTTGCCCAGGGGGCCCACGAGCAGTACTTC,CSVAQGAHEQYF
.,TRBV4-1,.,TRBJ2-3,TGCGCCAGCAGCCAAGATCCGAGCACAGATACGCAGTATTTT,CASSQDPSTDTQYF
.,TRBV29-1,.,TRBJ1-5,TGCAGCGGTACAGGTTATAGCAATCAGCCCCAGCATTTT,CSGTGYSNQPQHF
.,TRBV19,TRBD1,TRBJ1-5,TGTGCCAGTAGTTTCACAGGGGGGTATAGCAATCAGCCCCAGCATTTT,CASSFTGGYSNQPQHF
.,TRBV5-4,.,TRBJ2-5,TGTGCCAGCAGCTCCCGGACAGGGAGGGCAGAGACCCAGTACTTC,CASSSRTGRAETQYF
.,TRBV2,.,TRBJ2-3,TGTGCCAGCAGGCCAGCGGTAGATACGCAGTATTTT,CASRPAVDTQYF
.,TRBV7-2,TRBD1,TRBJ1-6,TGTGCCAGCAGCTTAGAGGGACAGAGAAATTCACCCCTCCACTTT,CASSLEGQRNSPLHF
.,TRBV11-2,TRBD1,TRBJ1-5,TGTGCCAGCAGCTTAGGGACAGGATACCAGCCCCAGCATTTT,CASSLGTGYQPQHF
once,TRBV5-8,TRBD1,TRBJ2-5,TGTGCCAGCAGCTTGGGACCAAGGACAGGGGATGTGGAGACCCAGTACTTC,CASSLGPRTGDVETQYF
.,TRBV6-2/TRBV6-3,TRBD1,TRBJ1-2,TGTGCCAGCAGTACCGCGGGACAGTACTATGGCTACACCTTC,CASSTAGQYYGYTF
.,TRBV6-5,.,TRBJ1-2,TGTGCCAGCAGCTCCCGTTTGAGGGGGTATGGCTACACCTTC,CASSSRLRGYGYTF
.,TRBV10-3,TRBD1,TRBJ2-2,TGTGCCATCAACCAACAGGGGGCCGGGGAGCTGTTTTTT,CAINQQGAGELFF